What follows are 28 T cell receptor beta chains derived from one specimen sequenced in a study of cytomegalovirus exposure and HLA in healthy donors. PCR employed 60 Vbeta and 13 Jbeta primers. Sequencing used immunoSEQ multiplex PCR; TCRdb keeps in-frame clones, though not all of them. The data show about 220,000 clones, under 80% seen once. The specimen sequenced was PBMCs. These TCRs come from a woman in her twenties or thirties in good health and CMV-seronegative.

The chain joins TRBV9 to TRBJ2-5; TRBD1 is a possible D gene (5 bases). The J call may be wrong; the DNA end is better matched by TRBJ2-7. The CDR3 sequence is 14 residues long. Germline V gene data show CDR1 as SGDLS and CDR2 as YYNGEE. The CDR3 region has the DNA TGTGCCAGCAGCGTAGGACAGCAACCCTACGAGCAGTACTTC. As protein: CASSVGQQPYEQYF.

V is TRBV9 and J is TRBJ1-2; TRBD1 agrees at 9 bases. The CDR3 has 17 amino acids. V was clipped by 4 bases and J by 2 bases; unmatched bases: 12. Germline values: CDR1 SGDLS, CDR2 YYNGEE. The CDR3 sequence: CASSSPGQGKRNYGYTF. Written as DNA, the CDR3 is TGTGCCAGCAGCTCTCCGGGACAGGGTAAACGAAACTATGGCTACACCTTC.

The rearrangement uses TRBV5-1 and TRBJ2-3; possible D gene TRBD1, 5 bases. The CDR3 consists of 15 residues. The V end was cut by 0 bases, the J end by 3 bases, with 11 bases between. Germline CDR1 and CDR2: SGHRS and YFSETQ. Here the CDR3 reads CASSLEGRVTDTQYF. The CDR3 coding sequence is TGCGCCAGCAGCTTGGAGGGCAGGGTTACAGATACGCAGTATTTT.

The chain carries TRBV27 and TRBJ2-7, with no clear D. The ends were cut back, 4 bases at V and 0 bases at J, with 16 bases in the middle. Germline loops: CDR1 MNHEY, CDR2 SMNVEV (reference sequence). The CDR3 runs to 16 residues. The CDR3 DNA follows: TGTGCCAGCAGTTCAAGTTTGCGATATCCCTCCTACGAGCAGTACTTC. It codes for CASSSSLRYPSYEQYF.

The chain has TRBV21-1 and TRBJ1-1. TRBV21-1 constitutes a pseudogene. The CDR3 has 15 residues. CDR3: CASSEKRRENTEAFF. CDR3 sequence (DNA): TGTGCCAGCAGCGAAAAACGGAGAGAGAACACTGAAGCTTTCTTT.

This clone was picked up a small number of times. The chain joins TRBV15 to TRBJ2-3; 8 positions agree with TRBD2. Germline V gives CDR1 LNHNV, CDR2 YYDKDF (reference sequence). The CDR3 is 17 residues long. Trimming cost V 0 bases and J 3 bases; bases outside gene matches: 8. The CDR3 is CATSRDSSGGLTDTQYF. Written as DNA, the CDR3 is TGTGCCACCAGCAGAGATTCCAGCGGGGGTCTGACAGATACGCAGTATTTT. The variable domain in full, completed from reference TRBV15 and TRBJ2-3, reads DAMVIQNPRYQVTQFGKPVTLSCSQTLNHNVMYWYQQKSSQAPKLLFHYYDKDFNNEADTPDNFQSRRPNTSFCFLDIRSPGLGDTAMYLCATSRDSSGGLTDTQYFGPGTRLTVL.

The V gene is TRBV18, the J gene TRBJ1-5; 8 bases match TRBD1. The CDR3 covers 15 residues. CDR1 KGHSH and CDR2 LQKENI come from the germline V gene. V lost 6 bases and J lost 0; bases outside the gene matches: 4. The CDR3 spells CASSDRGLSNQPQHF. The CDR3 DNA sequence: TGTGCCAGCTCCGACAGGGGCCTTAGCAATCAGCCCCAGCATTTT.

The rearrangement uses TRBV7-3 and TRBJ1-2, with D perhaps matching TRBD1 (5 bases). Germline V gives CDR1 SGHTA, CDR2 FQGTGA. The CDR3 runs to 15 residues. Trimming shortened V by 5 bases and J by 5 bases, and 18 bases separated the two germline ends. CDR3 bases: TGTGCCAGCAGCCCGGGCCCCATGGGGGGTTATGGCTACACCTTC. Its protein is CASSPGPMGGYGYTF.

This chain uses TRBV9 with TRBJ2-1; TRBD2 agrees at 7 bases. The CDR3 has 15 amino acids. Losses at the gene ends were 3 bases for V and 3 bases for J; bases not matched to a gene: 6. CDR1 is SGDLS, CDR2 YYNGEE, per germline. The CDR3 bases are TGTGCCAGCAGCGGAACTAGCGAGTACTACAATGAGCAGTTCTTC. Residues: CASSGTSEYYNEQFF.

The chain is built from TRBV2 and TRBJ2-5, with 16 bases that match TRBD2. This CDR3 region has 20 residues. With V trimmed by 6 bases and J by 0 bases, 13 bases remained unmatched. The V gene's germline CDR1 is SNHLY and CDR2 FYNNEI. This chain's CDR3 is CASSLFPGTSGGVYQETQYF. The CDR3, as DNA: TGTGCCAGCAGCCTTTTCCCTGGGACTAGCGGGGGGGTGTACCAAGAGACCCAGTACTTC. Full variable domain (outside the CDR3, taken from reference TRBV2 and TRBJ2-5): EPEVTQTPSHQVTQMGQEVILRCVPISNHLYFYWYRQILGQKVEFLVSFYNNEISEKSEIFDDQFSVERPDGSNFTLKIRSTKLEDSAMYFCASSLFPGTSGGVYQETQYFGPGTRLLVL.

This chain uses TRBV5-6 with TRBJ2-7, with 12 bases identical to TRBD1. Trimming removed 3 bases from V and 6 bases from J; junction bases left unmatched: 7. CDR1 and CDR2 (germline): SGHDT, YYEEEE. CDR3 size: 15 residues. The CDR3 loop is CASSWDRGPLREQYF. Here the CDR3 DNA reads TGTGCCAGCAGCTGGGACAGGGGGCCGCTGCGCGAGCAGTACTTC.

The chain recombines TRBV14 with TRBJ1-2; D not certain. CDR3 length: 18 residues. Germline CDR1 is SGHDN and CDR2 is FVKESK. Trimming removed 0 bases at V and 0 bases at J, with 17 bases between. The CDR3 DNA reads as TGTGCCAGCAGCCAAGACGTGGGCCCACCGGGAGCTAACTATGGCTACACCTTC. Protein product: CASSQDVGPPGANYGYTF.

This clone was recorded only once. The rearrangement joins TRBV5-1 to TRBJ2-4, with a tentative D call TRBD2 (5 bases). CDR1 is SGHRS, CDR2 YFSETQ, per germline. Trimming pared 2 bases from V and 8 bases from J, leaving 23 bases between. This CDR3 spans 17 amino acids. The CDR3 nucleotides read TGCGCCAGCAGCTTTGAGGGTTCGCGCGTAGATAGGGACATTCAGTACTTC. This codes for CASSFEGSRVDRDIQYF.

The rearrangement links TRBV18 to TRBJ1-5; D may be TRBD1 (6 bases). Per germline, CDR1 KGHSH and CDR2 LQKENI. This CDR3 is 14 amino acids long. The V end was cut by 2 bases, the J end by 5 bases, with 10 bases between. CDR3 protein: CASSPTQGYQPQHF. The CDR3, as DNA: TGTGCCAGCTCACCAACACAGGGTTATCAGCCCCAGCATTTT.

The rearrangement uses TRBV11-3 and TRBJ2-1; 12 bases map to TRBD1. Unmatched junction bases numbered 18, after V lost 5 bases and J lost 7 bases. There are 19 residues in the CDR3. Germline V CDR1 and CDR2: SGHNT, YENEEA. CDR3 protein: CASSPWGTGGSEYCNEQFF. The CDR3 region has the DNA TGTGCCAGCAGCCCGTGGGGGACAGGGGGCTCGGAGTATTGTAATGAGCAGTTCTTC.

Concerning this clone itself: One end of the junction is discordant with germline, which a read error may explain. The rearrangement links TRBV20-1 to TRBJ1-1, with TRBD1 matching over 9 bases. The length of the CDR3 is 11 residues. Germline CDR1 reads DFQATT; CDR2 reads SNEGSKA (reference sequence). The CDR3 sequence is CSAVAWDRECF. The DNA of the CDR3 is TGCAGTGCTGTTGCTTGGGACAGGGAGTGCTTT.

This chain uses TRBV5-1 with TRBJ1-6; 7 bases are shared with TRBD1. CDR1 and CDR2 from the germline V gene are SGHRS and YFSETQ. Unmatched junction bases numbered 8, after V lost 3 bases and J lost 5 bases. This CDR3 has 16 amino acids. CDR3 protein: CASSSQGLANNSPLHF. The CDR3 DNA reads TGCGCCAGCAGCTCACAGGGGTTAGCTAATAATTCACCCCTCCACTTT.

The V gene is TRBV5-6, the J gene TRBJ1-6; weak D call: TRBD1 (5 bases). Trimming removed 4 bases from V and 4 bases from J, with 12 bases in between. Germline assignment: CDR1 SGHDT and CDR2 YYEEEE. The CDR3 contains 15 residues. DNA of the CDR3: TGTGCCAGCAGCACAAGACAGCCATATAATTCACCCCTCCACTTT. Translating it yields CASSTRQPYNSPLHF.

The count of this clone is one. V usage is TRBV6-1 and J usage is TRBJ2-7; 8 nucleotides align to TRBD1. This CDR3 has 14 residues. The germline CDR1 and CDR2 sequences are MNHNS and SASEGT. Trimming cost V 7 bases and J 4 bases; bases outside gene matches: 9. The CDR3 bases are TGTGCCAGCAACGAACCGGGACAGGATTACGAGCAGTACTTC. This translates into CASNEPGQDYEQYF.

The rearrangement links TRBV27 to TRBJ1-2; 8 nucleotides align to TRBD1. CDR1 and CDR2 from the germline V gene are MNHEY and SMNVEV (reference sequence). The CDR3 contains 14 residues. Unmatched junction bases numbered 6, after V lost 5 bases and J lost 4 bases. The CDR3 is CASSADRGIYGYTF. CDR3 sequence (DNA): TGTGCCAGCAGTGCAGACAGGGGCATCTATGGCTACACCTTC.

This chain connects TRBV14 to TRBJ2-1; 12 bases agree with TRBD2. The CDR3 length is 14 residues. CDR1 is SGHDN, CDR2 FVKESK, per germline. J was trimmed by 10 bases and V by 8 bases; bases with no gene match: 9. CDR3 bases: TGTGCCAGCGGTGGACTAGCGGGGTCCCAGGAGCAGTTCTTC. It yields the protein CASGGLAGSQEQFF.

The J gene is TRBJ2-3, the V gene TRBV5-1; 10 positions match TRBD2. Trimming took 0 bases from V and 3 from J; bases not matched to a gene: 7. Germline CDR1 SGHRS, CDR2 YFSETQ. The CDR3 totals 17 residues. The CDR3 protein is CASSLDRSGRTTDTQYF. As DNA, the CDR3 is TGCGCCAGCAGCTTGGACCGTAGCGGGAGGACAACAGATACGCAGTATTTT.

The chain carries TRBV6-4 and TRBJ2-7; possible D gene TRBD1, 6 bases. With 7 bases removed from V and 2 bases from J, the gap between germline ends came to 15 bases. The germline V gene has CDR1 MRHNA and CDR2 SNTAGT. There are 14 residues in the CDR3. The CDR3 is CASIPGHGPYEQYF. Written as DNA, the CDR3 is TGTGCCAGCATCCCGGGACACGGGCCCTACGAGCAGTACTTC.

This clone was counted a few times. The chain is built from TRBV27 and TRBJ2-1; 10 bases align to TRBD2. CDR1 and CDR2 (germline): MNHEY, SMNVEV (reference sequence). The V and J ends lost 5 bases and 6 bases, in that order; junction bases with no gene match: 7. This CDR3 spans 15 amino acids. The CDR3 nucleotides read TGTGCCAGCAGTCCGAGACTAGCGGGCATCAATGAGCAGTTCTTC. Its protein is CASSPRLAGINEQFF.

The chain uses TRBV6-5 and TRBJ1-1; D is unclear. There are 13 residues in the CDR3. Between the trimmed V and J ends, which lost 10 bases and 6 bases, there was a span of 18 bases. CDR1 is MNHEY and CDR2 is SVGAGI in the germline V gene. The DNA for the CDR3 is TGTGCCACCCTCCTACGCGGTGTCGCTGAAGCTTTCTTT. Translating it yields CATLLRGVAEAFF.

The chain recombines TRBV29-1 with TRBJ2-7; 7 bases match TRBD1. V trimming: 4 bases; J trimming: 6 bases; junction bases outside the gene matches: 9. CDR3 length: 13 amino acids. Germline CDR1 SQVTM, CDR2 ANQGSEA. The CDR3 nucleotides read TGCAGCGTTGGGACAGGTGGGCTACGCGAGCAGTACTTC. Translation gives CSVGTGGLREQYF.

The V gene is TRBV27, the J gene TRBJ2-7, with a tentative D call TRBD2 (6 bases). The ends were cut back, 3 bases at V and 4 bases at J, with 13 bases in the middle. Germline CDR1 MNHEY, CDR2 SMNVEV (reference sequence). This CDR3 region has 14 residues. CDR3 DNA sequence: TGTGCCAGCAGTTTGGTCAGGGAGGCATACGAGCAGTACTTC. Translating it yields CASSLVREAYEQYF.

The chain has TRBV4-1 and TRBJ2-1; 9 nucleotides align to TRBD1. Germline lookup yields CDR1 MGHRA and CDR2 YSYEKL. The CDR3 length is 15 residues. V gave up 1 base and J gave up 10 bases; unmatched junction bases: 8. Here the CDR3 DNA reads TGCGCCAGCAGCCAAGTGAGGACAGGGGAGGGGGAGCAGTTCTTC. Protein product: CASSQVRTGEGEQFF.